This T cell receptor beta chain was sequenced in a study of cytomegalovirus exposure and HLA in healthy donors. Looked up from germline, CDR1 is SGDLS and CDR2 is YYNGEE. The germline V and J ends were trimmed by 4 bases and 8 bases, with 15 bases remaining between them. This CDR3 spans 13 amino acids. Notes on the study in general: It was reported that the classifier diagnosed cytomegalovirus status with high specificity and sensitivity in both the original and validation cohorts. Subsequent analysis showed first-cohort TCR clusters tending to co-occur in some 120 validation repertoires. Overall, roughly 160 TCR beta chains were annotated as cytomegalovirus-associated. A few CMV-associated chains were confirmed in vitro to be specific for CMV antigens.

This clone has only a few counts. Its specificity is not known. Libraries were prepared by immunoSEQ multiplex PCR; TCRdb keeps only in-frame clonotypes and omits some of them. The data contain a few hundred thousand clones, over 80% of them singletons. J is TRBJ1-1 and V is TRBV9; TRBD1 is a possible D gene (5 bases). Material: PBMCs. The clonotype was recovered from a woman in her 30s in good health and CMV-seropositive. This CDR3 is CASSSTMGLEAFF. Here the CDR3 DNA reads TGTGCCAGCAGCTCGACGATGGGGCTCGAAGCTTTCTTT.